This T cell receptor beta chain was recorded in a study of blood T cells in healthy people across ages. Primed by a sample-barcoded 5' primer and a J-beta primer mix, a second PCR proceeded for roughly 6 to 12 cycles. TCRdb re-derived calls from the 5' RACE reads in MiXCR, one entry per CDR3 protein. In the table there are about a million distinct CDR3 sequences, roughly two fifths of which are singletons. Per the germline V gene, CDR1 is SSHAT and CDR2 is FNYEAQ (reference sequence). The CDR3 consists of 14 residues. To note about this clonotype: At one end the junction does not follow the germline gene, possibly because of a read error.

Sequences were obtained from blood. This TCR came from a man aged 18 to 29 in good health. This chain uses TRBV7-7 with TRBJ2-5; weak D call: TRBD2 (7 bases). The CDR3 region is CASSSSGGRETQYF. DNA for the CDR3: TGTGCTAGCAGCTCCTCGGGGGGCAGAGAGACCCAGTACTTC.